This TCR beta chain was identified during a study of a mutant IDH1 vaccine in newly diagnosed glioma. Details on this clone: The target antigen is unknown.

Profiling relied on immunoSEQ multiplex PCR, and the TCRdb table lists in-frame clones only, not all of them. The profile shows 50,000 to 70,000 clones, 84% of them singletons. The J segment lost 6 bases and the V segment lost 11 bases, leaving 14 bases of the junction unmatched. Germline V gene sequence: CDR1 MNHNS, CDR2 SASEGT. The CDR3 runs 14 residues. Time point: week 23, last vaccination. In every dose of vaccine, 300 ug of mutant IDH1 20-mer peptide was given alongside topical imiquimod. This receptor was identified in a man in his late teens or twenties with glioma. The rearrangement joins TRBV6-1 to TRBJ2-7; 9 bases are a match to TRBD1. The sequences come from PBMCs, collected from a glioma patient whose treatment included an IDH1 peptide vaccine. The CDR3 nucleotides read TGTGCCGGAAAATCGGTACAGGGGGCAGTCGAGCAGTACTTC. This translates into CAGKSVQGAVEQYF.